The 20 T cell receptor beta chains in this list originate from one sample, sequenced in a study of control samples from healthy donors and cancer patients (dated by TCRdb to 2018 to 2020). Receptors were amplified or captured by the immunoSEQ multiplex PCR assay. TCRdb retrieved this table from immuneACCESS and kept in-frame rearrangements only. Not all clones are present; in checked studies, unresolved V genes account for under half, and no reason is known for the remainder. The sample table contains 150,000 to 200,000 clones; only one count was recorded for over 85% of them. About 4% of the sample is in the top ten clones. The sample was blood. All receptors come from a woman aged 55 to 70 in good health.

The chain is built from TRBV11-3 and TRBJ2-2; a weak D match, TRBD1 (6 bases). Trimming stripped 1 base from V and 3 bases from J, with 15 bases between. This CDR3 spans 17 amino acids. CDR1 and CDR2 from the germline V gene are SGHNT and YENEEA. The CDR3 spells CASSLGETGQYTGELFF. DNA of the CDR3: TGTGCCAGCAGCTTAGGGGAAACGGGACAATACACCGGGGAGCTGTTTTTT.

The chain joins TRBV18 to TRBJ1-3; D is uncertain. Between the trimmed V and J ends, which lost 3 bases and 6 bases, there was a span of 6 bases. This CDR3 is 12 amino acids long. Germline loops: CDR1 KGHSH, CDR2 LQKENI. CDR3 nucleotide sequence: TGTGCCAGCTCACCGGACGTAAACACCATATATTTT. Translating it yields CASSPDVNTIYF.

The CDR3 spells CASLDAPGYGYTF. CDR3 DNA sequence: TGCGCCAGCTTGGATGCCCCGGGGTATGGCTACACCTTC. V gene TRBV10-2 combines with J gene TRBJ1-2; D call uncertain. Trimming took off 8 bases at V and 5 bases at J, with 15 bases between the two ends. CDR3 size: 13 residues. Germline CDR1 and CDR2: WSHSY and SAAADI.

This clone is a singleton in its sample. The J gene is TRBJ2-5, the V gene TRBV7-6; no clear D. Germline-derived CDR1 and CDR2 are SGHVS and FNYEAQ. The ends were cut back, 4 bases at V and 1 base at J, with 7 bases in the middle. This CDR3 has 13 residues. CDR3 DNA: TGTGCCAGCAGCTCCGCTAGCCAAGAGACCCAGTACTTC. Translating gives CASSSASQETQYF.

J is TRBJ1-5 and V is TRBV27, with D uncertain. This CDR3 has 16 residues. From germline, CDR1 is MNHEY and CDR2 SMNVEV (reference sequence). The V end was cut by 1 base, the J end by 0 bases, with 10 bases between. The CDR3 loop is CASSLCPRYSNQPQHF. The DNA for the CDR3 is TGTGCCAGCAGTTTATGTCCGAGGTATAGCAATCAGCCCCAGCATTTT.

The V call is TRBV2, the J call TRBJ1-2, with a weak D call TRBD1 (5 bases). Trimming pared 3 bases from V and 3 bases from J, leaving 8 bases between. This CDR3 spans 13 amino acids. The V gene's germline CDR1 is SNHLY and CDR2 FYNNEI. CDR3 loop: CASSDDSDYGYTF. For the CDR3, the DNA is TGTGCCAGCAGTGACGACAGTGACTATGGCTACACCTTC.

The chain links TRBV28 to TRBJ1-4, with D maybe TRBD1 (5 bases). V was pared by 1 base and J by 5 bases, with 8 bases between. The CDR3 sequence is 14 residues long. CDR1 is MDHEN and CDR2 is SYDVKM in the germline V gene. The CDR3 spells CASSLFGGNEKLFF. In DNA form, the CDR3 reads TGTGCCAGCAGTTTATTCGGGGGGAATGAAAAACTGTTTTTT. Full variable domain (remainder filled in from reference TRBV28 and TRBJ1-4): DVKVTQSSRYLVKRTGEKVFLECVQDMDHENMFWYRQDPGLGLRLIYFSYDVKMKEKGDIPEGYSVSREKKERFSLILESASTNQTSMYLCASSLFGGNEKLFFGSGTQLSVL.

This chain connects TRBV10-3 to TRBJ2-3, with TRBD1 as a possible D gene (7 bases). The CDR3 runs 14 residues. V lost 6 bases and J lost 5, with 15 bases in between. Looked up from germline, CDR1 is ENHRY and CDR2 is SYGVKD. CDR3 nucleotide sequence: TGTGCCATCAGAAGAGGGGGCGGGGAAGATACGCAGTATTTT. This encodes CAIRRGGGEDTQYF.

This clone was counted once. The gene calls are TRBV27 and TRBJ2-6, with 9 bases matching TRBD1. Germline CDR1 and CDR2: MNHEY and SMNVEV (reference sequence). CDR3 size: 17 residues. The V gene end was trimmed by 6 bases and the J gene end by 2 bases; junction bases not matched to a gene: 8. CDR3 protein: CASSRRTGDAGANVLTF. CDR3 coding DNA: TGTGCCAGCAGCCGACGGACAGGGGACGCTGGGGCCAACGTCCTGACTTTC.

CDR3 residues: CASRFASSYNEQFF. CDR3 sequence (DNA): TGTGCCAGCAGGTTCGCCAGCTCCTACAATGAGCAGTTCTTC. The V gene is TRBV27, the J gene TRBJ2-1; D is uncertain. Germline CDR1 reads MNHEY; CDR2 reads SMNVEV (reference sequence). The length of the CDR3 is 14 residues. V shed 6 bases and J shed 0 bases, with 9 bases lying between them.

The table lists this clone with a count of one. Different DNA sequences within this sample yield the same CDR3. The genes are TRBV12-5 and TRBJ1-5, with 11 positions matching TRBD1. The CDR3 has 15 residues. The J segment lost 4 bases and the V segment lost 5 bases, leaving 4 bases of the junction unmatched. Germline V gene lookup returns CDR1 LGHNT and CDR2 FRNRAP. CDR3 in DNA: TGTGCTAGTGGTCCGGGACAGGGGGGAAATCAGCCCCAGCATTTT. It encodes CASGPGQGGNQPQHF.

The chain recombines TRBV6-1 with TRBJ2-5; 12 bases align to TRBD2. Unmatched junction bases numbered 12, after V lost 4 bases and J lost 6 bases. The CDR3 extends over 17 amino acids. From germline, CDR1 is MNHNS and CDR2 SASEGT. The CDR3 reads CASSARLAGDTPKTQYF. The CDR3 DNA follows: TGTGCCAGCAGTGCGCGACTAGCGGGGGATACACCCAAGACCCAGTACTTC.

The gene calls are TRBV30 and TRBJ2-3; D gene uncertain. This CDR3 contains 14 residues. Germline V gene lookup returns CDR1 GTSNPN and CDR2 SVGIG (reference sequence). V lost 2 bases, J lost 4 bases, and 13 bases lay in between. CDR3 bases: TGTGCCTGGAGTAAAGGTATCGGAGCAGATACGCAGTATTTT. Translating it yields CAWSKGIGADTQYF. Based on the CDR3 plus reference TRBV30 and TRBJ2-3, the full variable domain is SQTIHQWPATLVQPVGSPLSLECTVEGTSNPNLYWYRQAAGRGLQLLFYSVGIGQISSEVPQNLSASRPQDRQFILSSKKLLLSDSGFYLCAWSKGIGADTQYFGPGTRLTVL.

The chain couples TRBV18 to TRBJ1-1; D gene unclear. The CDR3 extends over 13 amino acids. V dropped 6 bases and J dropped 2 bases, with 10 bases sitting between them. CDR1 is KGHSH and CDR2 is LQKENI in the germline V gene. CDR3 DNA sequence: TGTGCCAGCTCCGGGCAGAGCAACACTGAAGCTTTCTTT. It translates to CASSGQSNTEAFF.

The chain links TRBV6-2 or TRBV6-3 to TRBJ2-7; D is possibly TRBD2 (6 bases). The germline V gene encodes CDR1 MNHEY and CDR2 SVGEGT. This CDR3 contains 15 residues. Trimming removed 0 bases from V and 2 bases from J, with 11 bases in between. The CDR3 nucleotides are TGTGCCAGCAGTTACTCCGCCGGGAGCACCTACGAGCAGTACTTC. Translated: CASSYSAGSTYEQYF.

V gene TRBV12-2 combines with J gene TRBJ1-1; no DNA check was done on the table's D call, TRBD1. TRBV12-2 is marked as a pseudogene. CDR3 length: 15 amino acids. In DNA, the CDR3 is TGTGCAAGTCGCTTAGGACCGGACAGGGCCACTGAAGCTTTCTTT. Residues: CASRLGPDRATEAFF.

In this sample, this clone turned up a few times. V gene TRBV29-1 combines with J gene TRBJ1-1; weak D call: TRBD1 (6 bases). Germline V gene sequence: CDR1 SQVTM, CDR2 ANQGSEA. There are 12 residues in the CDR3. The germline V and J ends were trimmed by 6 bases and 1 base, with 9 bases remaining between them. DNA for the CDR3: TGCAGCGTGGGACACTCGAACACTGAAGCTTTCTTT. Encoded protein: CSVGHSNTEAFF.

This rearrangement joins TRBV9 to TRBJ2-1; the match to TRBD1 covers 7 bases. V shed 4 bases, J shed 0 bases, and the junction held 7 bases outside the gene matches. Germline-derived CDR1 and CDR2 are SGDLS and YYNGEE. The length of the CDR3 is 16 residues. The CDR3 DNA reads TGTGCCAGCAGCCCCCGGACAGGCAGCTCCTACAATGAGCAGTTCTTC. It encodes CASSPRTGSSYNEQFF. The variable domain in full, completed from reference TRBV9 and TRBJ2-1, reads DSGVTQTPKHLITATGQRVTLRCSPRSGDLSVYWYQQSLDQGLQFLIQYYNGEERAKGNILERFSAQQFPDLHSELNLSSLELGDSALYFCASSPRTGSSYNEQFFGPGTRLTVL.

The V and J genes are TRBV30 and TRBJ2-7, with 9 bases aligning to TRBD1. V shed 3 bases and J 9 bases; nucleotides not matched to a gene: 9. CDR1 and CDR2 from the germline V gene are GTSNPN and SVGIG (reference sequence). The CDR3 sequence is 13 residues long. In nucleotides, the CDR3 is TGTGCCTGGAGCGTACAGGGGGCTTCGCGGCAGTACTTC. Protein sequence: CAWSVQGASRQYF.

V is TRBV2 and J is TRBJ1-5, with a weak D call TRBD1 (5 bases). The V gene's germline CDR1 is SNHLY and CDR2 FYNNEI. V lost 7 bases and J 1 base, leaving 8 bases between the germline ends. This CDR3 is 13 amino acids long. Here the CDR3 DNA reads TGTGCCAGCAATTGGGACAGCAATCAGCCCCAGCATTTT. Protein: CASNWDSNQPQHF.